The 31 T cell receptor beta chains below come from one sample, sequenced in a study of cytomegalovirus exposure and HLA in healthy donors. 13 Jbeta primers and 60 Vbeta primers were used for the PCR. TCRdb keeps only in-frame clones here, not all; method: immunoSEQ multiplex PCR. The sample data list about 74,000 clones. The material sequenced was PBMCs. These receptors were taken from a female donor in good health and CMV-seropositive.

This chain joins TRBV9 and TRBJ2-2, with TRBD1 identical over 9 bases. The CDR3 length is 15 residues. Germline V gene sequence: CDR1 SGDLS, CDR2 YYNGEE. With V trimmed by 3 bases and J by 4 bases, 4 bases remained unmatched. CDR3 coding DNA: TGTGCCAGCAGCGACGGGACAGGGAGCACCGGGGAGCTGTTTTTT. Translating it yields CASSDGTGSTGELFF.

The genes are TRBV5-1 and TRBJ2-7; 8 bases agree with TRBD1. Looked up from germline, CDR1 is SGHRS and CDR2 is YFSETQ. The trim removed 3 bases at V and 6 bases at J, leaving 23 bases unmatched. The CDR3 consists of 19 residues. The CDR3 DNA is TGCGCCAGCAGCTCGACAGGGGCGGCCCTAGGGGCTACTACTGCCGAGCAGTACTTC. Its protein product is CASSSTGAALGATTAEQYF.

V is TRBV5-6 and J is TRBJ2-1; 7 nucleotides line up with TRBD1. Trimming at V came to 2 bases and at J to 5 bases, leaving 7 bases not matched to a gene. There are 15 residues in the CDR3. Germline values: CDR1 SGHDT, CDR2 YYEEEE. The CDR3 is CASSFLGGKDNEQFF. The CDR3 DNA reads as TGTGCCAGCAGCTTTTTAGGGGGCAAGGACAATGAGCAGTTCTTC. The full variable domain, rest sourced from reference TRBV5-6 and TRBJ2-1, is DAGVTQSPTHLIKTRGQQVTLRCSPKSGHDTVSWYQQALGQGPQFIFQYYEEEERQRGNFPDRFSGHQFPNYSSELNVNALLLGDSALYLCASSFLGGKDNEQFFGPGTRLTVL.

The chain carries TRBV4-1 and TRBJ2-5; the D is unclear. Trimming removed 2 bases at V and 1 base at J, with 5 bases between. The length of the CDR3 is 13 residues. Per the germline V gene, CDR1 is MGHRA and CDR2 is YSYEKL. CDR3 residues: CASSQLVQETQYF. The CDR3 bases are TGCGCCAGCAGCCAACTAGTCCAAGAGACCCAGTACTTC.

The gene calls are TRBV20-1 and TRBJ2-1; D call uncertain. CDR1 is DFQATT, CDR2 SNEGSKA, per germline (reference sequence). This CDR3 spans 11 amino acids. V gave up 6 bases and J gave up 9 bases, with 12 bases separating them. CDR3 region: CSAPLSPEQFF. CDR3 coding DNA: TGCAGTGCCCCCCTCAGTCCTGAGCAGTTCTTC.

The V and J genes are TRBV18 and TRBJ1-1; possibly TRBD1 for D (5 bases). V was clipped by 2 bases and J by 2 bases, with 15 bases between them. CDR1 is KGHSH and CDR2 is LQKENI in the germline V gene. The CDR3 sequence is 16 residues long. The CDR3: CASSPFSDTFNTEAFF. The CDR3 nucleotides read TGTGCCAGCTCACCATTCTCGGACACATTCAACACTGAAGCTTTCTTT.

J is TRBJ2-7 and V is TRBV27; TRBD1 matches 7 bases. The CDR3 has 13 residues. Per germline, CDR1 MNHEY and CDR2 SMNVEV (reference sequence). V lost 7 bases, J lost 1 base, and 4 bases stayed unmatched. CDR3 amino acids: CASIRQGSYEQYF. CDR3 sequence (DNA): TGTGCCAGCATTCGACAGGGATCCTACGAGCAGTACTTC.

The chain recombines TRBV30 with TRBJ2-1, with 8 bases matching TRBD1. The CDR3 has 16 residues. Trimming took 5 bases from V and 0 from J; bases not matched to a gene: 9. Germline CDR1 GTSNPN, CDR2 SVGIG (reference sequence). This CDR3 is CAWALGGTGSYNEQFF. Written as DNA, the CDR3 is TGTGCCTGGGCCCTCGGAGGGACAGGCTCCTACAATGAGCAGTTCTTC.

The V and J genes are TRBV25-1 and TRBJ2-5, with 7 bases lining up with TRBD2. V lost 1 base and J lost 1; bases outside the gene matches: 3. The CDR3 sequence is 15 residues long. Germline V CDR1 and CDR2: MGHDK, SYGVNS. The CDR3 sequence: CASSELGGVQETQYF. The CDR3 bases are TGTGCCAGCAGTGAATTGGGGGGGGTCCAAGAGACCCAGTACTTC.

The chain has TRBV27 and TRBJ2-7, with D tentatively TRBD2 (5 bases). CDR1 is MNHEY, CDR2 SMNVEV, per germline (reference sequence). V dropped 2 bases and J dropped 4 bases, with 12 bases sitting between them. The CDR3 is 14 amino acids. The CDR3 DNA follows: TGTGCCAGCAGTTTAGTTTTCGGCGGGTACGAGCAGTACTTC. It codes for CASSLVFGGYEQYF.

The CDR3 reads CASSESSGRYYEQYF. For the CDR3, the DNA is TGCGCCAGCAGTGAGTCTAGCGGGAGATACTACGAGCAGTACTTC. The gene calls are TRBV10-2 and TRBJ2-7, with 9 positions matching TRBD2. The CDR3 spans 15 residues. From germline, CDR1 is WSHSY and CDR2 SAAADI. V dropped 0 bases and J dropped 3; count of bases not matched to a gene: 3.

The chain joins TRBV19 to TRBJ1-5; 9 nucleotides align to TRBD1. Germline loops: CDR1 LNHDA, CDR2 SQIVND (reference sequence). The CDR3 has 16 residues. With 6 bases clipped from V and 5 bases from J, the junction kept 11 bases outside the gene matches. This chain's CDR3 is CASRVQGQGVYQPQHF. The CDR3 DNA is TGTGCCAGTAGGGTCCAGGGACAGGGAGTTTATCAGCCCCAGCATTTT.

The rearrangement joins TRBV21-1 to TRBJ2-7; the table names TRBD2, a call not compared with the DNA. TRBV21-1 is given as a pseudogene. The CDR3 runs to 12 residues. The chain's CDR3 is CASSNSADEQYF. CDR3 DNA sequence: TGTGCCAGCAGCAATTCAGCGGACGAGCAGTACTTC.

The DNA for the CDR3 is TGTGCCAGCTCACTCACAGGAGGGGCGGCCAAAAACATTCAGTACTTC. It specifies CASSLTGGAAKNIQYF. The chain carries TRBV18 and TRBJ2-4; perhaps TRBD2 as D (6 bases). CDR1 KGHSH and CDR2 LQKENI come from the germline V gene. V lost 4 bases, J lost 1 base, and 14 bases lay in between. The CDR3 contains 16 residues.

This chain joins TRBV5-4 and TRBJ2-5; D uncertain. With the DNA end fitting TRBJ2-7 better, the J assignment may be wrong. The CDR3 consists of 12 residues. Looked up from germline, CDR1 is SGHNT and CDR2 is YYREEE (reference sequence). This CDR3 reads CASSPRSYEQYF. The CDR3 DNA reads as TGTGCCAGCAGCCCCCGATCCTACGAGCAGTACTTC.

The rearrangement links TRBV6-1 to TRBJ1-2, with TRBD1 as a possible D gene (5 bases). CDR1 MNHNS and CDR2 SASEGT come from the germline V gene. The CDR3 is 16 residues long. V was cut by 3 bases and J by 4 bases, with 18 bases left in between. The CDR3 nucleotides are TGTGCCAGCAGTGACGGGTATAGGGGCCACGGCTATGGCTACACCTTC. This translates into CASSDGYRGHGYGYTF.

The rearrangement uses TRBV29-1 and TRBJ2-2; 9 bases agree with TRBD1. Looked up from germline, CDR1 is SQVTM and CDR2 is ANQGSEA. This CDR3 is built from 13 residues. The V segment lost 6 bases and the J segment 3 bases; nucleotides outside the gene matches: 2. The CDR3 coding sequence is TGCAGCGTGGGACAGGGACACACCGGGGAGCTGTTTTTT. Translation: CSVGQGHTGELFF.

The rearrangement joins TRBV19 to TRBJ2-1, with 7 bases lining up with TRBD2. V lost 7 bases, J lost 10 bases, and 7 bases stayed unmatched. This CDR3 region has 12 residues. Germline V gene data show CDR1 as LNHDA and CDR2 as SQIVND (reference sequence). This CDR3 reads CASTDWGGEQFF. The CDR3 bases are TGTGCCAGTACAGATTGGGGGGGGGAGCAGTTCTTC.

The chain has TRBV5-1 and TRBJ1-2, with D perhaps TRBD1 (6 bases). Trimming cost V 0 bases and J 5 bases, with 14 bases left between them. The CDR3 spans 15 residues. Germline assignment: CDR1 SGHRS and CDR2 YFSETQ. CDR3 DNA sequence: TGCGCCAGCAGCTTGGGGAACAGGGACCTTTATGGCTACACCTTC. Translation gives CASSLGNRDLYGYTF.

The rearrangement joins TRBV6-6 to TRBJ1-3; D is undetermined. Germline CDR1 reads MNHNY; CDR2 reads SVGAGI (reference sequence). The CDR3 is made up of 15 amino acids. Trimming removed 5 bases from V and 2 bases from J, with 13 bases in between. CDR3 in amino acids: CASSTRQYPGNTIYF. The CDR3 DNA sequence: TGTGCCAGCAGTACGCGGCAGTACCCTGGAAACACCATATATTTT.

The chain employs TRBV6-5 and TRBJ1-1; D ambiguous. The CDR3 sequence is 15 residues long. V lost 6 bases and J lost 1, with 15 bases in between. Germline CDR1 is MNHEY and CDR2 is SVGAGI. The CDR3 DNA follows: TGTGCCAGCAGAGGCATGGGTGGAGGGAACACTGAAGCTTTCTTT. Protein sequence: CASRGMGGGNTEAFF.

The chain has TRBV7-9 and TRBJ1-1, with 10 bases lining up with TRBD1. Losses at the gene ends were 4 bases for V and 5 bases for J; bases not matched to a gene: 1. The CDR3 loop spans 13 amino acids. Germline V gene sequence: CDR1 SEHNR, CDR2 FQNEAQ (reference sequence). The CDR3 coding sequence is TGTGCCAGCAGCTCGGACAGGGGGACTGAAGCTTTCTTT. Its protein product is CASSSDRGTEAFF. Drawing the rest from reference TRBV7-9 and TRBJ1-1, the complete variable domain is DTGVSQNPRHKITKRGQNVTFRCDPISEHNRLYWYRQTLGQGPEFLTYFQNEAQLEKSRLLSDRFSAERPKGSFSTLEIQRTEQGDSAMYLCASSSDRGTEAFFGQGTRLTVV.

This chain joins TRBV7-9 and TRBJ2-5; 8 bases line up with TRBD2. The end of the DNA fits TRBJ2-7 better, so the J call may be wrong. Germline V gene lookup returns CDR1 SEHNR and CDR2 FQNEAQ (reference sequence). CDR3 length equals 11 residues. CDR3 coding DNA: TGTGCCAGCAGGGGGACTAGCGAGCAGTACTTC. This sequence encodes CASRGTSEQYF.

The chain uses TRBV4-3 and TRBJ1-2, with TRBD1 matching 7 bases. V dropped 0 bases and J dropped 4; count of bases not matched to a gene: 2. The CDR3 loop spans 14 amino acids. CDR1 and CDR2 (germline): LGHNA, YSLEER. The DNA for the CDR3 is TGCGCCAGCAGCCAAGATGCAGGGGGCTATGGCTACACCTTC. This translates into CASSQDAGGYGYTF.

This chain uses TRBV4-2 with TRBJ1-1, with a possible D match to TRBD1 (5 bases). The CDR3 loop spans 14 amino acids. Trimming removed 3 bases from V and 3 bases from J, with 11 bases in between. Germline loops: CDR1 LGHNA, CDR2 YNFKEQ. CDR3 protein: CASSHDLGDTEAFF. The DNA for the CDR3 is TGTGCCAGCAGCCACGATCTAGGGGACACTGAAGCTTTCTTT.

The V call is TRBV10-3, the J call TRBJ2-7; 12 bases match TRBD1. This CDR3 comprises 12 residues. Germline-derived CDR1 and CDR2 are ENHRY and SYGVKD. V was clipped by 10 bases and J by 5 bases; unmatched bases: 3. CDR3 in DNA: TGTGCCACTGGGACAGGGGGCCACGAGCAGTACTTC. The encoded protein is CATGTGGHEQYF.

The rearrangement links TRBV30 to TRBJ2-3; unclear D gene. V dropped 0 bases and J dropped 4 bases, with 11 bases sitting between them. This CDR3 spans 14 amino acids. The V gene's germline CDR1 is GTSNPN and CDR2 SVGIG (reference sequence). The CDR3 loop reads CAWSVMSGADTQYF. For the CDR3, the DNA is TGTGCCTGGAGTGTAATGAGTGGTGCAGATACGCAGTATTTT.

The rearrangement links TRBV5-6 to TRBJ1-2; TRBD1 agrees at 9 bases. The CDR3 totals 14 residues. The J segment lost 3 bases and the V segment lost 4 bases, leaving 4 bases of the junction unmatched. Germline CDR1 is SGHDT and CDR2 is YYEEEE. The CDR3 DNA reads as TGTGCCAGCAGCCCCGGACAGGGGTACTATGGCTACACCTTC. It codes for CASSPGQGYYGYTF.

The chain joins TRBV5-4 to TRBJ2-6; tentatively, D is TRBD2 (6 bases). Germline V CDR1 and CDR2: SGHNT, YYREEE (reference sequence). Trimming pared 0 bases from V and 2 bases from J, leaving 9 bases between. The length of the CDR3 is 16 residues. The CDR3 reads CASSLGGGTGANVLTF. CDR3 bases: TGTGCCAGCAGCTTGGGTGGGGGGACTGGGGCCAACGTCCTGACTTTC.

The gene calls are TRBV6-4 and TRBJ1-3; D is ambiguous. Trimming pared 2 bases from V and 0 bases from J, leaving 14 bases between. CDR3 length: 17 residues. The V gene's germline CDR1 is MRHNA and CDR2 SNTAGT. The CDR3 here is CASSDPLTEHSGNTIYF. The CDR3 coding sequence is TGTGCCAGCAGTGACCCCTTAACAGAGCACTCTGGAAACACCATATATTTT.

The CDR3 DNA follows: TGTGCCAGCAGCTTAGGGGCTAGCGGGAGCGAGACCCAGTACTTC. It is translated as CASSLGASGSETQYF. This chain links TRBV7-6 with TRBJ2-5; 10 bases are shared with TRBD2. Trimming removed 1 base from V and 5 bases from J; junction bases left unmatched: 4. CDR3 length: 15 amino acids. Per the germline V gene, CDR1 is SGHVS and CDR2 is FNYEAQ. The complete variable domain, with remaining parts taken from reference TRBV7-6 and TRBJ2-5, reads GAGVSQSPRYKVTKRGQDVALRCDPISGHVSLYWYRQALGQGPEFLTYFNYEAQQDKSGLPNDRFSAERPEGSISTLTIQRTEQRDSAMYRCASSLGASGSETQYFGPGTRLLVL.